This T cell receptor (beta chain) was recorded in a study of radiotherapy plus CTLA-4 blockade in lung cancer. Some clones are missing from TCRdb's copy, which holds only in-frame ones; the method was immunoSEQ multiplex PCR. The sample consists of 30,000 to 50,000 clones, just under 80% of them appearing once. Regarding this clone: Antigen unknown.

Germline lookup yields CDR1 MGHRA and CDR2 YSYEKL. The CDR3 runs 17 residues. V dropped 1 base and J dropped 6; count of bases not matched to a gene: 11. Study-wide points: Radiotherapy with ipilimumab was followed by blood expansion of tumor-derived clones.

This rearrangement joins TRBV4-1 to TRBJ2-2; 7 bases match TRBD2. The receptor's source is a human donor with non-small cell lung cancer that progressed on radiotherapy plus ipilimumab. Sequencing used peripheral blood, obtained from a patient treated with radiotherapy plus ipilimumab. CDR3 region: CASSQGGGVAGSGELFF. The DNA of the CDR3 is TGCGCCAGCAGCCAAGGGGGAGGGGTAGCGGGCTCCGGGGAGCTGTTTTTT.